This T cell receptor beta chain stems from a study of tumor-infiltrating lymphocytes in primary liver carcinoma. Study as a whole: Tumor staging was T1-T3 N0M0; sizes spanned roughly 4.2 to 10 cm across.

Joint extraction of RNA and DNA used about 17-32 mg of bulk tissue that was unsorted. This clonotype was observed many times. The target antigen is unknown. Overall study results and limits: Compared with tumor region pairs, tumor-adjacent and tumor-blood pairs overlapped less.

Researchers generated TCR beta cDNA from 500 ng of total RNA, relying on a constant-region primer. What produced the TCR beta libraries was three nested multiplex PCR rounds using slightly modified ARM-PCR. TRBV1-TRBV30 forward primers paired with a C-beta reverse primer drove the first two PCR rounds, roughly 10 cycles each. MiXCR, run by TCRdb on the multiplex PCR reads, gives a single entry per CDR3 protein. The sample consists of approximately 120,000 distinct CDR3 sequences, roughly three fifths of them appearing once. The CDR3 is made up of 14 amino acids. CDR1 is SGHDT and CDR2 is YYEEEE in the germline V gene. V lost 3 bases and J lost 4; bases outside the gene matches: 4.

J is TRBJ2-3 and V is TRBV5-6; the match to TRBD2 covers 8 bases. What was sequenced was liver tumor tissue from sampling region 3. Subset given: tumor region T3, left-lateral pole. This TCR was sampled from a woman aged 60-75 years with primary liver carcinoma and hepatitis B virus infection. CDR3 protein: CASSSSAGADTQYF. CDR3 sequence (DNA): TGTGCCAGCAGCTCGTCAGCGGGAGCAGATACGCAGTATTTT.